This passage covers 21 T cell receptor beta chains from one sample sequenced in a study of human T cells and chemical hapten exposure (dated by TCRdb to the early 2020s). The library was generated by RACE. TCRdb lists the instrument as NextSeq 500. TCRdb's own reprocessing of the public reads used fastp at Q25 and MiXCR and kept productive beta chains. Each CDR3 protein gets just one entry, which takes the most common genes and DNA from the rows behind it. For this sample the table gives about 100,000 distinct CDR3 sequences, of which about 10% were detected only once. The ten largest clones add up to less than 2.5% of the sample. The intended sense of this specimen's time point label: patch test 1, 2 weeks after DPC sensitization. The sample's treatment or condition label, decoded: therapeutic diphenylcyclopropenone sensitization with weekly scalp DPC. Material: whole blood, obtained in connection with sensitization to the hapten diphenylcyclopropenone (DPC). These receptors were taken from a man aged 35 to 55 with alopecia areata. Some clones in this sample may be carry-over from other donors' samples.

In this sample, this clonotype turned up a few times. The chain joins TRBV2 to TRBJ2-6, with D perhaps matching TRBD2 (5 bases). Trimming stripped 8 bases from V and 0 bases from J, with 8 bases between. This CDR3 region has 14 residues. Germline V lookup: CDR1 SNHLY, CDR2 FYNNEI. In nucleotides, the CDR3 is TGTGCCAGCGGGAGATACTCTGGGGCCAACGTCCTGACTTTC. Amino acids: CASGRYSGANVLTF. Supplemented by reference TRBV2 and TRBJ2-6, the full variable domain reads EPEVTQTPSHQVTQMGQEVILRCVPISNHLYFYWYRQILGQKVEFLVSFYNNEISEKSEIFDDQFSVERPDGSNFTLKIRSTKLEDSAMYFCASGRYSGANVLTFGAGSRLTVL.

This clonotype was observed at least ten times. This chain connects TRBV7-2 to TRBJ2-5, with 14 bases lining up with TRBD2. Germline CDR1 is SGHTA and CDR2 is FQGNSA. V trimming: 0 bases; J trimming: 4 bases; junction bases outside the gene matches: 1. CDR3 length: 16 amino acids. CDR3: CASSLAGLAGGETQYF. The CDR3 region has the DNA TGTGCCAGCAGCTTAGCTGGACTAGCGGGAGGAGAGACCCAGTACTTC.

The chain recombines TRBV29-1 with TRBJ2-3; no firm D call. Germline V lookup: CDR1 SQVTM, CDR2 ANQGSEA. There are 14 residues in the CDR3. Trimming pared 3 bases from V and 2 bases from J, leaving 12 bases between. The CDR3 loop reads CSVDGQAFTDTQYF. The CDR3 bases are TGCAGCGTTGATGGTCAGGCGTTCACAGATACGCAGTATTTT.

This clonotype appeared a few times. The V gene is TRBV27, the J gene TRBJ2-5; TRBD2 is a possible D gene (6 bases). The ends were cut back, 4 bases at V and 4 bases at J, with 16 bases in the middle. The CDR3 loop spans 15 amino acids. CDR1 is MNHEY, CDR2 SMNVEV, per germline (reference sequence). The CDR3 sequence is CASSSLAGRLETQYF. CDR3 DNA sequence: TGTGCCAGCAGTTCCCTAGCAGGGAGGTTAGAGACCCAGTACTTC.

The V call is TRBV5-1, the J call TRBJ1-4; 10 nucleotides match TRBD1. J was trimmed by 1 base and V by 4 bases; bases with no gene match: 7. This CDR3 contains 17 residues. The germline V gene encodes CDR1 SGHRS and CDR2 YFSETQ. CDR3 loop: CASSPRTGGVTNEKLFF. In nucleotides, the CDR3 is TGCGCCAGCAGCCCCCGGACAGGGGGGGTAACTAATGAAAAACTGTTTTTT.

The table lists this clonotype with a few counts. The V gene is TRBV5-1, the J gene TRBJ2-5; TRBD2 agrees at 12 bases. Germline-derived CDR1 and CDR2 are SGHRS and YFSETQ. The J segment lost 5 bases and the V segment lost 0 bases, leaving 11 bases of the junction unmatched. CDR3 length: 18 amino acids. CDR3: CASSLDFRGLAGMETQYF. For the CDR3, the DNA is TGCGCCAGCAGCTTGGATTTCCGTGGACTAGCGGGAATGGAGACCCAGTACTTC.

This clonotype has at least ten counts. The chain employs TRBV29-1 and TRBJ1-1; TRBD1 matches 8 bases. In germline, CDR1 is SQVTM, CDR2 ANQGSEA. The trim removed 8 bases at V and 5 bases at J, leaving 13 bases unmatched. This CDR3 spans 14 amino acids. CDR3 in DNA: TGCAGCATCAGAGGAGGACAGGGCCGTACTGAAGCTTTCTTT. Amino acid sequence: CSIRGGQGRTEAFF. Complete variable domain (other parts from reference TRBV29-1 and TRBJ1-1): SAVISQKPSRDICQRGTSLTIQCQVDSQVTMMFWYRQQPGQSLTLIATANQGSEATYESGFVIDKFPISRPNLTFSTLTVSNMSPEDSSIYLCSIRGGQGRTEAFFGQGTRLTVV.

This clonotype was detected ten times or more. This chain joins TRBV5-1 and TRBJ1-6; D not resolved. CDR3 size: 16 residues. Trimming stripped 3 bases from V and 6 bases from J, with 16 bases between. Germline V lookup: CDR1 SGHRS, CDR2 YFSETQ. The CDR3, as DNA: TGCGCCAGCAGCTCGACGGAAGTAGGTGGTAATTCACCCCTCCACTTT. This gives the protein CASSSTEVGGNSPLHF. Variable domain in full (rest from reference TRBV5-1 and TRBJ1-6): KAGVTQTPRYLIKTRGQQVTLSCSPISGHRSVSWYQQTPGQGLQFLFEYFSETQRNKGNFPGRFSGRQFSNSRSEMNVSTLELGDSALYLCASSSTEVGGNSPLHFGNGTRLTVT.

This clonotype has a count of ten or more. In DNA, the CDR3 is TGTGCCAGCGGGATGAGAGATAGCAATCAGCCCCAGCATTTT. It encodes CASGMRDSNQPQHF. This chain joins TRBV12-3 or TRBV12-4 and TRBJ1-5, with D uncertain. Trimming cost V 8 bases and J 0 bases, with 11 bases left between them. This CDR3 region has 14 residues.

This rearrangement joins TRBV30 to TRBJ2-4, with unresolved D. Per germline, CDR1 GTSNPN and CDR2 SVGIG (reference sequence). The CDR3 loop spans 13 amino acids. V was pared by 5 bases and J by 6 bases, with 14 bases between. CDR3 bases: TGTGCCTGGGAGACCCCCGGCCGAAACATTCAGTACTTC. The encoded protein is CAWETPGRNIQYF. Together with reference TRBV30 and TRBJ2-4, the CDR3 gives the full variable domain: SQTIHQWPATLVQPVGSPLSLECTVEGTSNPNLYWYRQAAGRGLQLLFYSVGIGQISSEVPQNLSASRPQDRQFILSSKKLLLSDSGFYLCAWETPGRNIQYFGAGTRLSVL.

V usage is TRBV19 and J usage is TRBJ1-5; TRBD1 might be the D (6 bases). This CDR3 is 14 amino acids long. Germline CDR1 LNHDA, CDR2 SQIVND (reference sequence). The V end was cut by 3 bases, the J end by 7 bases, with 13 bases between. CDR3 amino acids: CASSMGPQGQPQHF. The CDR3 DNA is TGTGCCAGTAGTATGGGGCCTCAGGGGCAGCCCCAGCATTTT.

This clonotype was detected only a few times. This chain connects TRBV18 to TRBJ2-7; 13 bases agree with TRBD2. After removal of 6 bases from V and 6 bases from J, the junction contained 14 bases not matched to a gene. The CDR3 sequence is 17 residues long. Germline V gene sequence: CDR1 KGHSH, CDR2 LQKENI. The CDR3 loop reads CASSITGLAGAPGEQYF. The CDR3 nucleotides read TGTGCCAGCTCCATCACCGGACTAGCGGGAGCCCCGGGCGAGCAGTACTTC.

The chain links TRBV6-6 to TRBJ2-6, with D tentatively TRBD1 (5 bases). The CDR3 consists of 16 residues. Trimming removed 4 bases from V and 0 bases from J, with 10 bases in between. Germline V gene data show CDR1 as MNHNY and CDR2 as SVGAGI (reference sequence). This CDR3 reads CASSSDRTSGANVLTF. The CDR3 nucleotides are TGTGCCAGCAGTTCCGACAGAACCTCTGGGGCCAACGTCCTGACTTTC.

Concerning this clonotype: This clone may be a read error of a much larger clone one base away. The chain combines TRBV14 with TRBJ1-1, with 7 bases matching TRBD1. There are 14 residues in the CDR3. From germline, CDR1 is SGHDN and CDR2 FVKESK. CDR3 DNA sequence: TGTGCCAGCAGCAAAGATCAGGGGGTCACTGAAGCTTTCTTT. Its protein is CASSKDQGVTEAFF. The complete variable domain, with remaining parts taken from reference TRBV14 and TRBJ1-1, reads EAGVTQFPSHSVIEKGQTVTLRCDPISGHDNLYWYRRVMGKEIKFLLHFVKESKQDESGMPNNRFLAERTGGTYSTLKVQPAELEDSGVYFCASSKDQGVTEAFFGQGTRLTVV.

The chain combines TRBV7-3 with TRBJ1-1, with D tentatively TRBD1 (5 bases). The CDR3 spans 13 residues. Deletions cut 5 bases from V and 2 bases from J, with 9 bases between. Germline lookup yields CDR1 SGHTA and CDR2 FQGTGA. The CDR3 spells CASSKDTNTEAFF. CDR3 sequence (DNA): TGTGCCAGCAGCAAGGACACAAACACTGAAGCTTTCTTT.

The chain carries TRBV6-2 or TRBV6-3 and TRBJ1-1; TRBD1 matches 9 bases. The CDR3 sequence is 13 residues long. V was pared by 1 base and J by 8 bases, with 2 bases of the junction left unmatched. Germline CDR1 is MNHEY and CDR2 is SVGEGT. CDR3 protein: CASSYWTGAEAFF. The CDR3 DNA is TGTGCCAGCAGTTACTGGACAGGGGCCGAAGCTTTCTTT.

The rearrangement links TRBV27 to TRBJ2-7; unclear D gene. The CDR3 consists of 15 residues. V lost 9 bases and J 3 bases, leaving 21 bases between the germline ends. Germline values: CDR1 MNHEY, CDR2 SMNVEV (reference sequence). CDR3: CARSKPALPGYEQYF. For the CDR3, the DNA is TGTGCCAGGAGTAAGCCGGCCCTCCCGGGCTACGAGCAGTACTTC.

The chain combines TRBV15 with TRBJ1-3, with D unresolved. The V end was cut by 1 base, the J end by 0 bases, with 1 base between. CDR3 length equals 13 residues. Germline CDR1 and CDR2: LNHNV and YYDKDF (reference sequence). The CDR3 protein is CATSRGSGNTIYF. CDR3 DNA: TGTGCCACCAGCAGAGGCTCTGGAAACACCATATATTTT. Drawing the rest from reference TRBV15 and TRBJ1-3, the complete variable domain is DAMVIQNPRYQVTQFGKPVTLSCSQTLNHNVMYWYQQKSSQAPKLLFHYYDKDFNNEADTPDNFQSRRPNTSFCFLDIRSPGLGDTAMYLCATSRGSGNTIYFGEGSWLTVV.

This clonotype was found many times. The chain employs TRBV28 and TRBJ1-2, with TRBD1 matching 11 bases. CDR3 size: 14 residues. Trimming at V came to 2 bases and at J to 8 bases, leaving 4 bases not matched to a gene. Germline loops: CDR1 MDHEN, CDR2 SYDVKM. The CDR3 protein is CASSLADRGQGYTF. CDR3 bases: TGTGCCAGCAGTTTAGCGGACAGGGGGCAGGGCTACACCTTC.

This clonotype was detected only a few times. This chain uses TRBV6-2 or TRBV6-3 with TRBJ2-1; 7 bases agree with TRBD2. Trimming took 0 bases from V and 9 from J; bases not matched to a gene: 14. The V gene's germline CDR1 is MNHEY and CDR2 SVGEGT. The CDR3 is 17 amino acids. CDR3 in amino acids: CASSYSLAGAFSGEQFF. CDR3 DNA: TGTGCCAGCAGTTACTCCCTTGCGGGAGCTTTCAGCGGTGAGCAGTTCTTC.

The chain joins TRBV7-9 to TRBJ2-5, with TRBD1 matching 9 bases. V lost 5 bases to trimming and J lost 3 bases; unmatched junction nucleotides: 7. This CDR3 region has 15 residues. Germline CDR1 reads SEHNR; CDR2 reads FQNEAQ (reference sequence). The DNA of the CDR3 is TGTGCCAGCAGCCACCAAACAGGGGGCAAAGAGACCCAGTACTTC. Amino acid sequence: CASSHQTGGKETQYF. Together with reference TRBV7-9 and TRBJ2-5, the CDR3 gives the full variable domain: DTGVSQNPRHKITKRGQNVTFRCDPISEHNRLYWYRQTLGQGPEFLTYFQNEAQLEKSRLLSDRFSAERPKGSFSTLEIQRTEQGDSAMYLCASSHQTGGKETQYFGPGTRLLVL.